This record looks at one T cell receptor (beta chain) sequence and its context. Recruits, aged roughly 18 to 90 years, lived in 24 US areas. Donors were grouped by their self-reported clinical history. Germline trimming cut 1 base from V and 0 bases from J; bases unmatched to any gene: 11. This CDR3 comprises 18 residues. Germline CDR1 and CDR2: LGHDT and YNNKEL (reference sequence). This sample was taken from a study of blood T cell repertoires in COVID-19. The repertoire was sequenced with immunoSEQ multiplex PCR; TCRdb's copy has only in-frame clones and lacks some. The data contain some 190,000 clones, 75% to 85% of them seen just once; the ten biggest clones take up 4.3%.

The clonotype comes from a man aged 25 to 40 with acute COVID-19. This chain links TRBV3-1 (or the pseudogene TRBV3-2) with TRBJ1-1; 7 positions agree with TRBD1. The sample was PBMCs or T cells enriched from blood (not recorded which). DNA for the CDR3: TGTGCCAGCAGCCAAGGGGCAGGGGGAGCCGGTATGAACACTGAAGCTTTCTTT. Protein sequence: CASSQGAGGAGMNTEAFF.